This is a list of T cell receptor beta chains from one sample in a study of T cell responses to AZD1222 COVID-19 vaccine. Produced via immunoSEQ multiplex PCR; TCRdb's table is partial and in-frame only. The sample has 140,000 to 150,000 clones, just under 95% seen once. Sequencing used peripheral blood, obtained after recovery from COVID-19. The source is an adult who had recovered from COVID-19. Both conserved end residues are part of each CDR3. Each record gives: D gene, J gene, clone size, V gene, CDR3 DNA, CDR3 protein. D genes are given only for firm matches. A clone size is listed for some rows: how often the clone was seen (once, few, many), or a class if it is expanded.

D: TRBD2; J: TRBJ2-7; size: .; V: TRBV5-6; DNA: TGTGCCAGCAGCTTTACGACTAGCGGGAGTACCTACGAGCAGTACTTC; CDR3: CASSFTTSGSTYEQYF
D: TRBD1; J: TRBJ2-5; size: .; V: TRBV28; DNA: TGTGCCAGCAGCGGGACAGTCCAAGAGACCCAGTACTTC; CDR3: CASSGTVQETQYF
D: .; J: TRBJ2-3; size: .; V: TRBV7-9; DNA: TGTGCCAGCAGGTATACGGGACCCACAGATACGCAGTATTTT; CDR3: CASRYTGPTDTQYF
D: TRBD2; J: TRBJ2-1; size: once; V: TRBV5-5; DNA: TGTGCCAGCAGCTTGAGATTGCTAGCGGGAGAACGTGAGCAGTTCTTC; CDR3: CASSLRLLAGEREQFF
D: TRBD1; J: TRBJ2-2; size: .; V: TRBV27; DNA: TGTGCCAGCAGTCTCTTCTTTGACAGGGGGAACACCGGGGAGCTGTTTTTT; CDR3: CASSLFFDRGNTGELFF
D: .; J: TRBJ1-3; size: .; V: TRBV11-2; DNA: TGTGCCAGCAGCTCGTTGGGATACAGAATTCGCTCTGGAAACACCATATATTTT; CDR3: CASSSLGYRIRSGNTIYF
D: .; J: TRBJ1-1; size: .; V: TRBV5-6; DNA: TGTGCCAGCAGCTTGGGTACAGGTTGGGGGAACACTGAAGCTTTCTTT; CDR3: CASSLGTGWGNTEAFF
D: .; J: TRBJ2-1; size: .; V: TRBV10-3; DNA: TGTGCCATCAGTGAGTCGCTAAACTCCTACAATGAGCAGTTCTTC; CDR3: CAISESLNSYNEQFF
D: .; J: TRBJ2-5; size: .; V: TRBV9; DNA: TGTGCCAGCAGCACCCGGTTCGGCCAAGAGACCCAGTACTTC; CDR3: CASSTRFGQETQYF
D: .; J: TRBJ1-4; size: .; V: TRBV7-8; DNA: TGTGCCAGCAGCTTAGAAGGAGGAAAAGAAAAACTGTTTTTT; CDR3: CASSLEGGKEKLFF
D: TRBD1; J: TRBJ2-2; size: .; V: TRBV3-1/TRBV3-2; DNA: TGTGCCAGCAGCCTTGGACAGGGCACCGGGGAGCTGTTTTTT; CDR3: CASSLGQGTGELFF
D: .; J: TRBJ1-2; size: .; V: TRBV9; DNA: TGTGCCAGCAGCGTAGGGGCAGGGGAGGATGGCTACACCTTC; CDR3: CASSVGAGEDGYTF
D: TRBD1; J: TRBJ1-2; size: .; V: TRBV19; DNA: TGTGCCAGTAGCGGGGACAGGGGAAGGGATGGCTACACCTTC; CDR3: CASSGDRGRDGYTF
D: TRBD1; J: TRBJ1-1; size: .; V: TRBV2; DNA: TGTGCCAGCAGTGATAGTAGTACAGGGGCAGGCACTGAAGCTTTCTTT; CDR3: CASSDSSTGAGTEAFF
D: .; J: TRBJ1-1; size: .; V: TRBV6-1; DNA: TGTGCCAGCAGTGAATATGGGGGCGGATATGAAGCTTTCTTT; CDR3: CASSEYGGGYEAFF
D: TRBD2; J: TRBJ2-1; size: .; V: TRBV5-4; DNA: TGTGCCAGCAGCCCCGGGACTAGCGGGAGGGCTGAGCAGTTCTTC; CDR3: CASSPGTSGRAEQFF
D: .; J: TRBJ2-6; size: once; V: TRBV10-3; DNA: TGTGCCATCAGTGAGTCAAGGGCTGGGGCCAACGTCCTGACTTTC; CDR3: CAISESRAGANVLTF
D: TRBD1; J: TRBJ1-2; size: once; V: TRBV6-5; DNA: TGTGCCAGCAGTTACGCTGGACAGGGTATAGGAGGCTACACCTTC; CDR3: CASSYAGQGIGGYTF
D: .; J: TRBJ2-1; size: .; V: TRBV11-3; DNA: TGTGCCAGCAGCCCGACGTTTGGACTGTCCTCCTACAATGAGCAGTTCTTC; CDR3: CASSPTFGLSSYNEQFF
D: TRBD1; J: TRBJ1-2; size: .; V: TRBV28; DNA: TGTGCCAGCAGTTCACCCCTCGACAGGGATATCTATGGCTACACCTTC; CDR3: CASSSPLDRDIYGYTF
D: .; J: TRBJ1-4; size: .; V: TRBV9; DNA: TGTGCCAGCAGCCGGGTGGAGATATCAGGCGAAAAACTGTTTTTT; CDR3: CASSRVEISGEKLFF
D: TRBD1; J: TRBJ1-1; size: .; V: TRBV6-5; DNA: TGTGCCAGCAGGGGACAGACCACTGAAGCTTTCTTT; CDR3: CASRGQTTEAFF
D: TRBD1; J: TRBJ1-1; size: .; V: TRBV18; DNA: TGTGCCAGCTCACCGCCGGGACAGCCCACTGAAGCTTTCTTT; CDR3: CASSPPGQPTEAFF
D: TRBD1; J: TRBJ1-6; size: .; V: TRBV27; DNA: TGTGCCAGCAGCTACCGAGGACAGGGGGTTAATTCACCCCTCCACTTT; CDR3: CASSYRGQGVNSPLHF
D: .; J: TRBJ2-7; size: .; V: TRBV7-9; DNA: TGTGCCAGCAGCTTAGTATACGAGCAGTACTTC; CDR3: CASSLVYEQYF
D: .; J: TRBJ2-1; size: .; V: TRBV2; DNA: TGTGCCAGCAGTGAAGCGTGGGTATTGGTGTTTGCATTCTTC; CDR3: CASSEAWVLVFAFF
D: TRBD1; J: TRBJ1-2; size: .; V: TRBV7-9; DNA: TGTGCCAGCAGCTTAGGGGACAGATACTATGGCTACACCTTC; CDR3: CASSLGDRYYGYTF
D: .; J: TRBJ2-1; size: .; V: TRBV27; DNA: TGTGCCAGCAGTAAGGGTTTTGAGCAGTTCTTC; CDR3: CASSKGFEQFF
D: TRBD2; J: TRBJ2-1; size: .; V: TRBV5-1; DNA: TGCGCCAGCAGCTCCGGAGGACTAGCGGACTACAATGAGCAGTTCTTC; CDR3: CASSSGGLADYNEQFF
D: .; J: TRBJ1-4; size: .; V: TRBV7-8; DNA: TGTGCCAGCAGCTTATCAAGATTTAATGAAAAACTGTTTTTT; CDR3: CASSLSRFNEKLFF
D: TRBD2; J: TRBJ2-7; size: .; V: TRBV19; DNA: TGTGCCAGTAGTATAGATAAACCGATCTTAGCGGGCAAGGCTCCCGAGCAGTACTTC; CDR3: CASSIDKPILAGKAPEQYF
D: .; J: TRBJ1-1; size: .; V: TRBV5-1; DNA: TGCGCCAGCAGCTTGCGGGTAGTAGGGGACACTGAAGCTTTCTTT; CDR3: CASSLRVVGDTEAFF
D: TRBD1; J: TRBJ1-2; size: .; V: TRBV6-4; DNA: TGTGCCAGCAGTGGGGACAGCCAGTCTTTTTATGGCTACACCTTC; CDR3: CASSGDSQSFYGYTF
D: .; J: TRBJ2-7; size: once; V: TRBV5-1; DNA: TGCGCCAGCAGCTTGGCCAGTCTGGCCGAGCAGTACTTC; CDR3: CASSLASLAEQYF
D: TRBD2; J: TRBJ2-7; size: .; V: TRBV19; DNA: TGTGCCAGTAGTATAGAAGCTAGCGGGGGATCCTACGAGCAGTACTTC; CDR3: CASSIEASGGSYEQYF
D: .; J: TRBJ2-1; size: .; V: TRBV5-1; DNA: TGCGCCAGCAGCTTTCGTGGCGGGAATAGGAACAATGAGCAGTTCTTC; CDR3: CASSFRGGNRNNEQFF
D: TRBD2; J: TRBJ2-6; size: .; V: TRBV29-1; DNA: TGCAGCGTTGAATCTGGGGCTAGCGGGACTGGGGCCAACGTCCTGACTTTC; CDR3: CSVESGASGTGANVLTF
D: TRBD1; J: TRBJ2-4; size: .; V: TRBV27; DNA: TGTGCCAGCAGTTTATTCGGACAGGGACTAGCCAAAAACATTCAGTACTTC; CDR3: CASSLFGQGLAKNIQYF
D: .; J: TRBJ2-3; size: .; V: TRBV5-1; DNA: TGCGCCAGCAGCTTAGGGACACGTCGCACAGATACGCAGTATTTT; CDR3: CASSLGTRRTDTQYF
D: TRBD2; J: TRBJ2-5; size: .; V: TRBV9; DNA: TGTGCCAGCAGCGTTCTCGCCGGGACTAGCGGGAGAGGGCAAGAGACCCAGTACTTC; CDR3: CASSVLAGTSGRGQETQYF
D: TRBD2; J: TRBJ2-3; size: .; V: TRBV7-3; DNA: TGTGCCAGCAGCTCCGGAAGCGGGAGGGCCTTCACAGATACGCAGTATTTT; CDR3: CASSSGSGRAFTDTQYF
D: TRBD1; J: TRBJ2-7; size: .; V: TRBV6-2/TRBV6-3; DNA: TGTGCCAGCAGTTACGGACAGGGGAGCGGGAATGCAGCCTACGAGCAGTACTTC; CDR3: CASSYGQGSGNAAYEQYF
D: TRBD2; J: TRBJ2-7; size: .; V: TRBV19; DNA: TGTGCCAGTAGTATCGGACTAGCGGGACACGAGCAGTACTTC; CDR3: CASSIGLAGHEQYF
D: .; J: TRBJ2-3; size: .; V: TRBV19; DNA: TGTGCCAGTAGTATCAGCCGCACAGATACGCAGTATTTT; CDR3: CASSISRTDTQYF
D: TRBD2; J: TRBJ2-6; size: .; V: TRBV28; DNA: TGTGCCAGCAGTCCAAGCGGGGAAGGGTTCTCTGGGGCCAACGTCCTGACTTTC; CDR3: CASSPSGEGFSGANVLTF
D: .; J: TRBJ2-3; size: .; V: TRBV6-5; DNA: TGTGCCAGCACCTATAGCGGAAGCACAGATACGCAGTATTTT; CDR3: CASTYSGSTDTQYF
D: .; J: TRBJ1-4; size: .; V: TRBV11-2; DNA: TGTGCCAGCAGCTTAGGTTTTGGCAGGGAAAAACTGTTTTTT; CDR3: CASSLGFGREKLFF
D: .; J: TRBJ2-2; size: once; V: TRBV4-1; DNA: TGCGCCAGCAGCCAGAGGGTCGACAGGAAAAACACCGGGGAGCTGTTTTTT; CDR3: CASSQRVDRKNTGELFF
D: TRBD2; J: TRBJ2-2; size: once; V: TRBV11-2; DNA: TGTGCCAGCAGCCCCCGCCCGACTAGCGGGAGGACCGGGGAGCTGTTTTTT; CDR3: CASSPRPTSGRTGELFF
D: .; J: TRBJ2-1; size: .; V: TRBV7-9; DNA: TGTGCCAGCAGCCGAAGGGGCTCCTACAATGAGCAGTTCTTC; CDR3: CASSRRGSYNEQFF
D: .; J: TRBJ2-1; size: .; V: TRBV20-1; DNA: TGCAGTGCTAGTAGTGGACCCACTGCCTACAATGAGCAGTTCTTC; CDR3: CSASSGPTAYNEQFF
D: .; J: TRBJ2-4; size: .; V: TRBV2; DNA: TGTGCCAGCAGTGCCCTACTAGCCAAAAACATTCAGTACTTC; CDR3: CASSALLAKNIQYF